This TCR beta chain derives from a study of blood T cell repertoires in COVID-19. Study information: There were acute and convalescent COVID-19 samples, and they came from the United States, Italy and Spain. T cells, B-cell-depleted T cells, or PBMCs supplied cDNA or gDNA.

CDR3 length: 18 residues. Germline V gene data show CDR1 as SGHRS and CDR2 as YFSETQ. The trim removed 0 bases at V and 5 bases at J, leaving 14 bases unmatched. Generated by immunoSEQ multiplex PCR, the TCRdb table keeps only in-frame clones and is missing some. The sample comprises under 150,000 clones, approximately 90% of which are singletons, and around a quarter rests with the top ten. The origin of this receptor is a human donor in a cohort sampled during active COVID-19. The V gene is TRBV5-1, the J gene TRBJ2-7; 10 bases fit TRBD2. The sample was peripheral blood. CDR3 DNA sequence: TGCGCCAGCAGCTTGGGGGGACCTGTGGCTAGCGGGGGCGACGAGCAGTACTTC. Translating gives CASSLGGPVASGGDEQYF.